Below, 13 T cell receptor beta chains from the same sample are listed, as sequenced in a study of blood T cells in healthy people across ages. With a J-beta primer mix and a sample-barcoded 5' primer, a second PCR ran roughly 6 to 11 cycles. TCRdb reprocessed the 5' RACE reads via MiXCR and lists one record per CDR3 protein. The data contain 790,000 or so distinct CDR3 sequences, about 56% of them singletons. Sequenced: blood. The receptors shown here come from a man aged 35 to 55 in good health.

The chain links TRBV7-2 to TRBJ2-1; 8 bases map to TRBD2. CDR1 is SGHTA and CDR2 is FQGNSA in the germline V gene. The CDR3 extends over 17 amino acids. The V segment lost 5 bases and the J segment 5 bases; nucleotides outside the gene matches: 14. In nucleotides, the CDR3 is TGTGCCAGCAGCGCGAGTGGGACTAGAGACACAAACAATGAGCAGTTCTTC. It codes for CASSASGTRDTNNEQFF.

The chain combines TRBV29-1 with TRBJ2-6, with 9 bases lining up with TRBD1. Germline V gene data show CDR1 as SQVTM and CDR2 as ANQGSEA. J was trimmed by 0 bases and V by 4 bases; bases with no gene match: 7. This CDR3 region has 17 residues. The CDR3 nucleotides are TGCAGCGTTGTTTTGGACAGGGGACTCTCTGGGGCCAACGTCCTGACTTTC. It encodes CSVVLDRGLSGANVLTF.

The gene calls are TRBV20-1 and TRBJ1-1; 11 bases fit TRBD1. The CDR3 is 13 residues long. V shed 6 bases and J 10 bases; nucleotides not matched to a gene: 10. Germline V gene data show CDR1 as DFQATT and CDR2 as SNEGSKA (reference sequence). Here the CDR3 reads CSAKRTGTGGAFF. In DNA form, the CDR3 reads TGCAGTGCGAAAAGAACAGGGACAGGGGGAGCTTTCTTT.

The chain's CDR3 is CASSSPPGTGSHDEQFF. DNA for the CDR3: TGTGCCAGCAGTTCACCCCCCGGGACAGGGTCACACGATGAGCAGTTCTTC. The rearrangement uses TRBV28 and TRBJ2-1; 9 bases agree with TRBD1. Germline trimming cut 4 bases from V and 8 bases from J; bases unmatched to any gene: 15. This CDR3 comprises 17 residues. Germline V gene lookup returns CDR1 MDHEN and CDR2 SYDVKM. Based on the CDR3 plus reference TRBV28 and TRBJ2-1, the full variable domain is DVKVTQSSRYLVKRTGEKVFLECVQDMDHENMFWYRQDPGLGLRLIYFSYDVKMKEKGDIPEGYSVSREKKERFSLILESASTNQTSMYLCASSSPPGTGSHDEQFFGPGTRLTVL.

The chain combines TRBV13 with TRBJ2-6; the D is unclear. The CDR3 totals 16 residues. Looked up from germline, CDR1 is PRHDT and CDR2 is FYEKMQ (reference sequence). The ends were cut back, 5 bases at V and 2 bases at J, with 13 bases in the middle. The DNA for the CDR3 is TGTGCCAGCAGCCCCCGGATCGTAACTGGGGCCAACGTCCTGACTTTC. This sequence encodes CASSPRIVTGANVLTF.

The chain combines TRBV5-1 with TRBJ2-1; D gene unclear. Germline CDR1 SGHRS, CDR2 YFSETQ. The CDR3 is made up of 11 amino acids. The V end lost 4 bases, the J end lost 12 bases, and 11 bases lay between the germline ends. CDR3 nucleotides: TGCGCCAGCAGCCTCGGACCGTGGCAGTTCTTC. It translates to CASSLGPWQFF.

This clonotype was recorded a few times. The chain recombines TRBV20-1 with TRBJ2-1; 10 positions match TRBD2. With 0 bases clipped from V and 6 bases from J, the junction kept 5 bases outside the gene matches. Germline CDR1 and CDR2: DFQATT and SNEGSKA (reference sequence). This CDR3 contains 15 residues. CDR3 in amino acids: CSARDPLAGSNEQFF. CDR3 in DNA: TGCAGTGCTAGAGATCCACTAGCGGGATCCAATGAGCAGTTCTTC.

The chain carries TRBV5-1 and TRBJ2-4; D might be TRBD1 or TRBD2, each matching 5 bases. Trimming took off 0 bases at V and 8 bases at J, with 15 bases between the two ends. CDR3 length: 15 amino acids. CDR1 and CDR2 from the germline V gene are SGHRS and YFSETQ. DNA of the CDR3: TGCGCCAGCAGCTTGGAGGGACGAGATGTAGACATTCAGTACTTC. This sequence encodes CASSLEGRDVDIQYF.

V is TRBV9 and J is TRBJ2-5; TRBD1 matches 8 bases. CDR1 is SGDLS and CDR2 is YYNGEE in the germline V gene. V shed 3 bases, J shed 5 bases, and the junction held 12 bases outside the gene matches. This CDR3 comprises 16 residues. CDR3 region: CASSGPGTGGRETQYF. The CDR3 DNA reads TGTGCCAGCAGCGGACCCGGGACAGGAGGTCGGGAGACCCAGTACTTC. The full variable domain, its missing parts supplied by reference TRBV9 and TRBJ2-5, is DSGVTQTPKHLITATGQRVTLRCSPRSGDLSVYWYQQSLDQGLQFLIQYYNGEERAKGNILERFSAQQFPDLHSELNLSSLELGDSALYFCASSGPGTGGRETQYFGPGTRLLVL.

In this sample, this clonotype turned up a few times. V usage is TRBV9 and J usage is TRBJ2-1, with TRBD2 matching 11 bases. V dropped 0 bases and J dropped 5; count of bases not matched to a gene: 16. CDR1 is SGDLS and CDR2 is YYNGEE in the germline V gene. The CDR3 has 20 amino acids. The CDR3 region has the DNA TGTGCCAGCAGCGTAGATCCCGGGGGGCTAGCGGGGGGCCGACACAATGAGCAGTTCTTC. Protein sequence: CASSVDPGGLAGGRHNEQFF.

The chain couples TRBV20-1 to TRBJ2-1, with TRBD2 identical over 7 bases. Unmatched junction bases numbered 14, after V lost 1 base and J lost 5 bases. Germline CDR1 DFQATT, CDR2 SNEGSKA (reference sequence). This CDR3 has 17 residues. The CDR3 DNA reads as TGCAGTGCTAGAGGTGCCCCCCATGCGGGAGACCACAATGAGCAGTTCTTC. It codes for CSARGAPHAGDHNEQFF.

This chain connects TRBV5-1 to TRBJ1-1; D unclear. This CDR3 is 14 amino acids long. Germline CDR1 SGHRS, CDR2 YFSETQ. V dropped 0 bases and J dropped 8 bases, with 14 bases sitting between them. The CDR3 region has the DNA TGCGCCAGCAGCTTGGGACTGCCGAACCCCGAAGCTTTCTTT. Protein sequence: CASSLGLPNPEAFF.

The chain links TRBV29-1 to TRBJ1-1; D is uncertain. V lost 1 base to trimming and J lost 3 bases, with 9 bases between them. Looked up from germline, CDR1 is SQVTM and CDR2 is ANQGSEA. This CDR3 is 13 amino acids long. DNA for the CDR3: TGCAGCGTTGAAGTAGCGGTAGACACTGAAGCTTTCTTT. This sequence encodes CSVEVAVDTEAFF.